This T cell receptor beta chain was found in a study of liver allograft versus peripheral blood T cells. Study information: Peripheral blood of the recipients supplied T cell receptor repertoires that were compared with those in transplanted livers. Regarding the study as a whole: Intra-allograft T cell receptor repertoires in the liver reportedly differed from peripheral blood repertoires.

Germline V gene lookup returns CDR1 DFQATT and CDR2 SNEGSKA (reference sequence). V shed 3 bases and J shed 2 bases, with 11 bases lying between them. The CDR3 contains 13 residues. By share of the sample, this clonotype is medium-sized (0.01 to 0.1%). Its antigen is unidentified. TCRdb reprocessed the reads with MiXCR, giving one entry per CDR3 protein. In the table there are 3,500 to 4,000 distinct CDR3 sequences, about a fifth of which are singletons. The sequence was obtained from a human patient who had a liver transplant. Some T cells may arise from the graft donor. J is TRBJ2-7 and V is TRBV20-1, with D unclear. The CDR3 DNA reads as TGCAGTGCTAGTAGAGGATTAGCCTACGAGCAGTACTTC. Its protein is CSASRGLAYEQYF.